These 26 T cell receptor beta chains were sequenced from one sample in a study of early T cells in non-severe SARS-CoV-2 infection (dated by TCRdb to 2020 to 2022). To prepare the library, 5' RACE was applied. TCRdb records NextSeq 500 as the sequencer. Using fastp trimming at Q25 and MiXCR clonotype assembly, TCRdb reanalyzed the public sequencing data and kept in-frame beta chains. Identical CDR3 protein sequences are pooled into one entry, listed with their most common genes and DNA. The sample contains tens of thousands of distinct CDR3 sequences, 14% to 15% of them found a single time. The biggest ten clones account for just under 0.6% of the sample. Sequencing used whole blood. Source of these receptors: an adult who was a healthcare worker with PCR-confirmed SARS-CoV-2 infection or an uninfected control (not recorded which).

This clonotype has just a few counts. The chain couples TRBV12-3 or TRBV12-4 to TRBJ2-7; 7 bases line up with TRBD2. The CDR3 totals 11 residues. The CDR3, as DNA: TGTAGGCGGGGGAGCTCCTACGAGCAGTACGTC. Residues: CRRGSSYEQYV.

The rearrangement uses TRBV5-8 and TRBJ1-5; D is uncertain. The germline CDR1 and CDR2 sequences are SGHTS and YDEGEE. This CDR3 is built from 15 residues. V was trimmed by 0 bases and J by 0 bases, leaving 7 bases between them. CDR3 coding DNA: TGTGCCAGCAGCTTGGAAACCTATAGCAATCAGCCCCAGCATTTT. Its protein is CASSLETYSNQPQHF.

This clonotype was counted only a few times. The rearrangement uses TRBV29-1 and TRBJ1-1; 7 nucleotides align to TRBD1. Germline CDR1 SQVTM, CDR2 ANQGSEA. V lost 5 bases and J lost 1; bases outside the gene matches: 7. The CDR3 loop spans 14 amino acids. CDR3 nucleotides: TGCAGCGTTTTTTCGACAGGGCGGAACACTGAAGCTTTCTTT. Translating it yields CSVFSTGRNTEAFF.

This clonotype has a count of ten or more. The genes are TRBV12-3 or TRBV12-4 and TRBJ2-3; D tentatively reads TRBD1 or TRBD2 (6 bases each). The CDR3 spans 14 residues. Trimming took 8 bases from V and 4 from J, leaving 16 bases between them. CDR3 DNA: TGTGCCAGCGGGGGGCTGGCCAGGGCAGATACGCAGTATTTT. It encodes CASGGLARADTQYF.

The chain recombines TRBV6-1 with TRBJ1-1, with D possibly TRBD1 on 5 matching bases. Deletions cut 9 bases from V and 2 bases from J, with 13 bases between. CDR3 length: 13 amino acids. Germline CDR1 is MNHNS and CDR2 is SASEGT. The CDR3 region has the DNA TGTGCCAGTTCCTATACAGGAAACACTGAAGCTTTCTTT. Protein: CASSYTGNTEAFF.

This clonotype was found a few times. The chain employs TRBV7-9 and TRBJ2-2, with D uncertain. CDR3 size: 14 residues. V lost 8 bases and J 0 bases, leaving 10 bases between the germline ends. Germline-derived CDR1 and CDR2 are SEHNR and FQNEAQ (reference sequence). CDR3 sequence reads: CASSLTPNTGELFF. The CDR3 DNA reads as TGTGCCAGCTCCCTAACACCGAACACCGGGGAGCTGTTTTTT.

The gene calls are TRBV7-6 and TRBJ1-1; D is ambiguous. The V end was cut by 5 bases, the J end by 2 bases, with 18 bases between. This CDR3 comprises 16 residues. Germline loops: CDR1 SGHVS, CDR2 FNYEAQ. CDR3 sequence reads: CASSPEVSAVNTEAFF. The CDR3 region has the DNA TGTGCCAGCAGCCCTGAAGTGAGTGCAGTTAACACTGAAGCTTTCTTT.

CDR3 DNA sequence: TGTGCCAGCTCACCCAGACAGGGGGGAAACACTGAAGCTTTCTTT. Amino acids: CASSPRQGGNTEAFF. The chain combines TRBV18 with TRBJ1-1; 9 positions agree with TRBD1. V trimming: 3 bases; J trimming: 2 bases; junction bases outside the gene matches: 4. CDR3 length: 15 residues. Germline CDR1 KGHSH, CDR2 LQKENI.

The V gene is TRBV11-2, the J gene TRBJ2-1; no definite D call. Germline V gene data show CDR1 as SGHAT and CDR2 as FQNNGV. V gave up 4 bases and J gave up 10 bases, with 14 bases separating them. CDR3 length equals 13 residues. The CDR3 protein is CASSSRLDGEQFF. In DNA form, the CDR3 reads TGTGCCAGCAGCTCCCGACTGGATGGAGAGCAGTTCTTC.

The V call is TRBV25-1, the J call TRBJ1-3; TRBD1 agrees at 8 bases. V shed 6 bases and J 4 bases; nucleotides not matched to a gene: 5. The CDR3 runs 14 residues. Germline CDR1 and CDR2: MGHDK and SYGVNS. The CDR3, as DNA: TGTGCCAGCAGCGGGACAGGACGGGGAAACACCATATATTTT. Encoded protein: CASSGTGRGNTIYF.

The chain combines TRBV12-3 or TRBV12-4 with TRBJ2-3; tentatively, D is TRBD2 (6 bases). The length of the CDR3 is 12 residues. V dropped 6 bases and J dropped 2 bases, with 6 bases sitting between them. The CDR3 nucleotides are TGTGCCAGCAGGGACTACACAGATACGCAGTATTTT. Encoded protein: CASRDYTDTQYF.

The sample holds a few counts of this clonotype. The chain combines TRBV24-1 with TRBJ1-6; TRBD1 is a possible D gene (6 bases). CDR3 length: 16 amino acids. Between the trimmed V and J ends, which lost 0 bases and 9 bases, there was a span of 14 bases. The germline V gene has CDR1 KGHDR and CDR2 SFDVKD. The CDR3 DNA reads TGTGCCACCAGTGATTTGGCGGGGGGCAAGGCTTCACCCCTCCACTTT. Translation gives CATSDLAGGKASPLHF.

CDR3 nucleotide sequence: TGTGCCAGCAAAAGACAGAACACTGAAGCTTTCTTT. Its protein is CASKRQNTEAFF. The rearrangement uses TRBV7-2 and TRBJ1-1, with no clear D. The germline CDR1 and CDR2 sequences are SGHTA and FQGNSA. The V gene lost 7 bases and the J gene lost 1 base, with 7 bases spanning the gap. The CDR3 extends over 12 amino acids.

The chain joins TRBV21-1 to TRBJ1-2; the D call TRBD1 from the table was never checked on the DNA. TRBV21-1 is shown as a pseudogene. CDR3 length: 12 amino acids. The CDR3 DNA is TGTGCCAGCAGCAGGGGGAACTATGGCTACACCTTC. Translating gives CASSRGNYGYTF.

The genes are TRBV29-1 and TRBJ1-1, with TRBD1 identical over 7 bases. The CDR3 is made up of 14 amino acids. J was trimmed by 0 bases and V by 4 bases; bases with no gene match: 5. CDR1 is SQVTM, CDR2 ANQGSEA, per germline. This CDR3 reads CSVGDSQMNTEAFF. The CDR3 DNA reads as TGCAGCGTTGGGGACAGCCAAATGAACACTGAAGCTTTCTTT.

This clonotype has just a few counts. The gene calls are TRBV12-3 or TRBV12-4 and TRBJ2-2, with D possibly being TRBD1 (6 bases). Deletions cut 4 bases from V and 6 bases from J, with 9 bases between. The CDR3 is made up of 13 amino acids. The CDR3 bases are TGTGCCAGCAGTTCTACAGGGCCCGGGGAGCTGTTTTTT. Amino acids: CASSSTGPGELFF.

In the case of this clonotype: The junction and the germline gene differ at one end; a read error may be behind it. The chain carries TRBV6-5 and TRBJ1-1; 7 bases are shared with TRBD1. This CDR3 is 14 amino acids long. Germline lookup yields CDR1 MNHEY and CDR2 SVGAGI. CDR3 nucleotide sequence: TGTGCCAGCGGTTACGCAACTCAGGGGGCTGAAGCTTTCTTT. Its translation: CASGYATQGAEAFF.

The table lists this clonotype with many counts. The J gene is TRBJ1-3, the V gene TRBV7-2, with no clear D. The CDR3 has 14 amino acids. V was cut by 2 bases and J by 0 bases, with 5 bases left in between. The germline CDR1 and CDR2 sequences are SGHTA and FQGNSA. CDR3 loop: CASSLTYSGNTIYF. The CDR3 DNA follows: TGTGCCAGCAGCTTAACTTACTCTGGAAACACCATATATTTT.

The CDR3 loop is CSVEQQGLETQYF. DNA for the CDR3: TGCAGCGTTGAACAGCAGGGATTAGAGACCCAGTACTTC. The chain recombines TRBV29-1 with TRBJ2-5, with D possibly being TRBD1 (5 bases). Germline CDR1 reads SQVTM; CDR2 reads ANQGSEA. V was clipped by 2 bases and J by 4 bases, with 11 bases between them. The CDR3 has 13 residues.

The J gene is TRBJ1-1, the V gene TRBV5-1; D gene ambiguous. V was trimmed by 0 bases and J by 1 base, leaving 10 bases between them. CDR3 size: 15 residues. Per germline, CDR1 SGHRS and CDR2 YFSETQ. Here the CDR3 reads CASSLGVTENTEAFF. The CDR3 nucleotides are TGCGCCAGCAGCTTGGGAGTTACAGAGAACACTGAAGCTTTCTTT.

This clonotype was seen ten or more times. V gene TRBV11-2 combines with J gene TRBJ2-2, with a tentative D call TRBD1 (5 bases). Germline V lookup: CDR1 SGHAT, CDR2 FQNNGV. V was pared by 5 bases and J by 0 bases, with 13 bases between. The CDR3 extends over 16 amino acids. In DNA form, the CDR3 reads TGTGCCAGCAGCACCCGACAGCTACCGAACACCGGGGAGCTGTTTTTT. It codes for CASSTRQLPNTGELFF.

This clonotype was found many times. The chain uses TRBV5-4 and TRBJ2-3; D is possibly TRBD1 or TRBD2 (5 bases each). CDR1 SGHNT and CDR2 YYREEE come from the germline V gene (reference sequence). This CDR3 region has 17 residues. Between the trimmed V and J ends, which lost 3 bases and 0 bases, there was a span of 17 bases. The CDR3 DNA sequence: TGTGCCAGCAGCTCCCCCCCTTCGAGGGGCAGCACAGATACGCAGTATTTT. This gives the protein CASSSPPSRGSTDTQYF.

This chain uses TRBV12-3 or TRBV12-4 with TRBJ2-2; the D gene is possibly TRBD1 (6 bases). The V gene lost 6 bases and the J gene lost 1 base, with 12 bases spanning the gap. There are 15 residues in the CDR3. The CDR3 sequence is CASRTGTRNTGELFF. CDR3 nucleotide sequence: TGTGCCAGCAGGACCGGGACACGGAACACCGGGGAGCTGTTTTTT.

Concerning this clonotype: This CDR3 is missing its conserved last phenylalanine or tryptophan, likely due to a read error. V gene TRBV20-1 combines with J gene TRBJ2-3; maybe TRBD2 (6 bases). This CDR3 is built from 15 residues. Deletions cut 0 bases from V and 1 base from J, with 11 bases between. Germline assignment: CDR1 DFQATT and CDR2 SNEGSKA (reference sequence). The chain's CDR3 is CSARDSTRRTDTQYY. In DNA form, the CDR3 reads TGCAGTGCTAGAGATTCGACTAGACGCACAGATACGCAGTATTAT.

In its sample, this clonotype was seen many times. This rearrangement joins TRBV5-1 to TRBJ2-5, with 10 bases identical to TRBD2. The CDR3 sequence is 15 residues long. Germline assignment: CDR1 SGHRS and CDR2 YFSETQ. Trimming at V came to 3 bases and at J to 1 base, leaving 3 bases not matched to a gene. CDR3 bases: TGCGCCAGCAGCTATCTAGCGGGGGTCCAAGAGACCCAGTACTTC. This sequence encodes CASSYLAGVQETQYF.

This chain links TRBV14 with TRBJ2-5, with D possibly called TRBD1 or TRBD2 (5 bases each). There are 16 residues in the CDR3. The V end lost 0 bases, the J end lost 1 base, and 12 bases lay between the germline ends. Germline V gene sequence: CDR1 SGHDN, CDR2 FVKESK. The CDR3 spells CASSQDRGVGQETQYF. The CDR3 DNA follows: TGTGCCAGCAGCCAAGATAGGGGAGTCGGCCAAGAGACCCAGTACTTC.